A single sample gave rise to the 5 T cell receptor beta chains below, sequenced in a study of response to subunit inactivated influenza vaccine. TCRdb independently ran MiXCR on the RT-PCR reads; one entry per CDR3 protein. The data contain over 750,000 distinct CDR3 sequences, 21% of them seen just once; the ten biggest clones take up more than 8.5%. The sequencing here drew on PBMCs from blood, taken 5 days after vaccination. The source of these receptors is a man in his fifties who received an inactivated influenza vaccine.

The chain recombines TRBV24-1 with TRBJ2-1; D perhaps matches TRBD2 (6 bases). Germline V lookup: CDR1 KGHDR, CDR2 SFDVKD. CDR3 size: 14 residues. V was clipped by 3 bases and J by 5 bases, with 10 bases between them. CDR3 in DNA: TGTGCCACCAGTGATGTGACTAGGCACAATGAGCAGTTCTTC. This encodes CATSDVTRHNEQFF.

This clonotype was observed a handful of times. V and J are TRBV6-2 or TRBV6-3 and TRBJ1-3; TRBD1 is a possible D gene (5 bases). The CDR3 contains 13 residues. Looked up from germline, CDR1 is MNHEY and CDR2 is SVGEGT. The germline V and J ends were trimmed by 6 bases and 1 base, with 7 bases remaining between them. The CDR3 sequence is CASRQASGNTIYF. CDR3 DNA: TGTGCCAGCAGACAGGCATCTGGAAACACCATATATTTT.

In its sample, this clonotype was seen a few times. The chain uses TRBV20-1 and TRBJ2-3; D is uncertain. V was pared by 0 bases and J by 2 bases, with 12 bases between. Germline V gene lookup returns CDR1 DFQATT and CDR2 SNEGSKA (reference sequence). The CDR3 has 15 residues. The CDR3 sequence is CSARDAQDVTDTQYF. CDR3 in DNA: TGCAGTGCTAGAGATGCCCAGGACGTCACAGATACGCAGTATTTT.

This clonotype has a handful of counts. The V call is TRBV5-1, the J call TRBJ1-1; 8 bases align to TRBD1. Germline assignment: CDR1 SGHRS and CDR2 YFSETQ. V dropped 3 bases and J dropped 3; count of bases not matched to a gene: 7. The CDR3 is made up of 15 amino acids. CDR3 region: CASSSNTGGHTEAFF. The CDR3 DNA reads TGCGCCAGCAGCTCGAACACAGGGGGGCACACTGAAGCTTTCTTT.

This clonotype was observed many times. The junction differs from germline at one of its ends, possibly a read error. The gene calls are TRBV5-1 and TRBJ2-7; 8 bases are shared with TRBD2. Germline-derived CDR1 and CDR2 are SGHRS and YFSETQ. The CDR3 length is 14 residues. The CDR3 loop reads CASSLGSGGYEQYF. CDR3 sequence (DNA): TGTGCCAGCAGCTTAGGCAGCGGGGGCTACGAGCAGTACTTC.